The 6 T cell receptor beta chains listed next were all sequenced from one sample in a study of shared clonotypes between healthy human individuals (dated by TCRdb to the early 2020s). Library prep was done by the immunoSEQ multiplex PCR assay. The table comes from immuneACCESS by way of TCRdb, which keeps in-frame sequences with V and J called. Part of the clones is missing from these tables; in studies checked, under half for an unresolved V gene and the rest for unknown reasons. Here the sample has about 2.3 million clones; roughly 92% occur a single time. The top ten clones comprise around 0.35% of the sample. Sequenced material: naive CD4+ T cells from PBMCs. The cell subset or site label of this sample denotes: CD45RA+ positively selected. These receptors all stem from a man younger than 35 in good health. Some clones in this sample may be carry-over from other donors' samples.

The chain combines TRBV5-8 with TRBJ1-1; D ambiguous. The V end lost 8 bases, the J end lost 0 bases, and 11 bases lay between the germline ends. CDR1 SGHTS and CDR2 YDEGEE come from the germline V gene. The CDR3 is 13 residues long. The CDR3 nucleotides are TGTGCCAGTAGAAGGTATATGAACACTGAAGCTTTCTTT. This codes for CASRRYMNTEAFF.

The count of this clone is one. The rearrangement joins TRBV9 to TRBJ2-7, with D perhaps TRBD2 (5 bases). The CDR3 has 14 residues. Trimming removed 1 base at V and 0 bases at J, with 8 bases between. Germline V gene data show CDR1 as SGDLS and CDR2 as YYNGEE. Here the CDR3 reads CASSVTADSYEQYF. Written as DNA, the CDR3 is TGTGCCAGCAGCGTAACAGCGGACTCCTACGAGCAGTACTTC.

The chain employs TRBV28 and TRBJ2-1, with TRBD1 matching 7 bases. The CDR3 consists of 14 residues. Germline V gives CDR1 MDHEN, CDR2 SYDVKM. J was trimmed by 6 bases and V by 6 bases; bases with no gene match: 8. The DNA for the CDR3 is TGTGCCAGCAGCCCGACAGGGATCGGCAATGAGCAGTTCTTC. It is translated as CASSPTGIGNEQFF.

This chain uses TRBV6-4 with TRBJ1-2, with 9 bases lining up with TRBD1. This CDR3 comprises 16 residues. Per germline, CDR1 MRHNA and CDR2 SNTAGT. Trimming took 0 bases from V and 5 from J; bases not matched to a gene: 7. The CDR3 loop is CASSDSIGQGPYGYTF. DNA of the CDR3: TGTGCCAGCAGTGACTCGATAGGACAGGGGCCTTATGGCTACACCTTC.

CDR3 in amino acids: CASSALAGGTRDTQYF. The CDR3 DNA reads as TGTGCCAGCAGCGCCCTAGCGGGAGGAACAAGAGATACGCAGTATTTT. The gene calls are TRBV27 and TRBJ2-3, with 11 nucleotides matching TRBD2. Looked up from germline, CDR1 is MNHEY and CDR2 is SMNVEV (reference sequence). The length of the CDR3 is 16 residues. J was trimmed by 5 bases and V by 6 bases; bases with no gene match: 10.

The rearrangement uses TRBV5-8 and TRBJ2-3; a possible D gene is TRBD2 (7 bases). Germline V CDR1 and CDR2: SGHTS, YDEGEE. The CDR3 contains 15 residues. The V end was cut by 2 bases, the J end by 5 bases, with 15 bases between. CDR3 sequence (DNA): TGTGCCAGCAGCTTCGGAGGGGGGGCGATAGATACGCAGTATTTT. It encodes CASSFGGGAIDTQYF. Supplemented by reference TRBV5-8 and TRBJ2-3, the full variable domain reads EAGVTQSPTHLIKTRGQQATLRCSPISGHTSVYWYQQALGLGLQFLLWYDEGEERNRGNFPPRFSGRQFPNYSSELNVNALELEDSALYLCASSFGGGAIDTQYFGPGTRLTVL.